A selection of T cell receptor beta chains follows, all from one sample in a study of T cell changes during pregnancy in multiple sclerosis. Produced via immunoSEQ multiplex PCR; TCRdb's table is partial and in-frame only. The data contain roughly 50,000 clones, about 91% of them singletons. Sample: peripheral blood, taken after pregnancy. These receptors were obtained from a female donor in good health, enrolled as a control in a pregnancy study. Each CDR3 is given with its conserved first and last residue. D genes are given only for firm matches. Rows may omit the clone size; those that give it use once, few, many or a size class.

CDR3nt,CDR3aa,v_gene,abundance,j_gene,d_gene
TGTGCCAGCAGCGTCAGTTACGAGCAGTACTTC,CASSVSYEQYF,TRBV7-9,-,TRBJ2-7,-
TGTGCCACCAGCTATGAAGCGGGCTATAAGACCCGGAATGAGCAGTTCTTC,CATSYEAGYKTRNEQFF,TRBV15,-,TRBJ2-1,-
TGCGCCAGCAGTTTAAACCAGGGGAACTATGGCTACACCTTC,CASSLNQGNYGYTF,TRBV5-1,-,TRBJ1-2,-
TGTGCCAGCAGCACCCCATCGACGGGAGCCCGGGGAGCTTTCTTT,CASSTPSTGARGAFF,TRBV7-9,-,TRBJ1-1,-
TGTGCCAGCAGCTTATGGGCCGGTGAAGCTTTCTTT,CASSLWAGEAFF,TRBV7-6,few,TRBJ1-1,-
TGTGCCAGCAGCTTGGCCTCAGGGAGGGTTTACGAGCAGTACTTC,CASSLASGRVYEQYF,TRBV5-4,-,TRBJ2-7,TRBD2
TGTGCCAGCAGTTCCTTAGTGAGCAGGGATACTAACTATGGCTACACCTTC,CASSSLVSRDTNYGYTF,TRBV27,few,TRBJ1-2,-
TGTGCCAGCAGTTTATGGGGGGGACAGGGATTGTCTGAAGCTTTCTTT,CASSLWGGQGLSEAFF,TRBV28,-,TRBJ1-1,TRBD1
TGTGCCAGCAGCTTCGGACAGGGGGTAGCTGAAGCTTTCTTT,CASSFGQGVAEAFF,TRBV2,-,TRBJ1-1,TRBD1
TGTGCCAGCTCACCACCTTCCGGCTCCTACAATGAGCAGTTCTTC,CASSPPSGSYNEQFF,TRBV18,-,TRBJ2-1,-
TGCGCCAGCAGTCATCCCGACACTGAAGCTTTCTTT,CASSHPDTEAFF,TRBV23-1,-,TRBJ1-1,-
TGTGCCAGCAGTGTGACGCAGGTCAATCAGCCCCAGCATTTT,CASSVTQVNQPQHF,TRBV2,-,TRBJ1-5,-
TGTGCCAGTAGTCCCCCCTCTAGCGGGAGTTGGGAGCAGTTCTTC,CASSPPSSGSWEQFF,TRBV19,-,TRBJ2-1,TRBD2
TGTGCCAGCAGCCCCACCCCCACTGTGAACACTGAAGCTTTCTTT,CASSPTPTVNTEAFF,TRBV13,-,TRBJ1-1,-
TGCGCCAGCAGCTTGGCCTTTAGACAGGGGTCCCACGAGCAGTACTTC,CASSLAFRQGSHEQYF,TRBV5-1,-,TRBJ2-7,TRBD1
TGTGCCAGTAGTATCCAGGGGGCGAGGTCTAATTCACCCCTCCACTTT,CASSIQGARSNSPLHF,TRBV19,-,TRBJ1-6,TRBD1
TGTGCCAGTAGTATAGCGCGAGGAACAGGGGTAAAAAACATTCAGTACTTC,CASSIARGTGVKNIQYF,TRBV19,-,TRBJ2-4,TRBD1
TGCGCCAGCCGTGGACTACCTAGCACAGATACGCAGTATTTT,CASRGLPSTDTQYF,TRBV5-1,-,TRBJ2-3,-
TGTGCCAGCAGCCGGAACACTGAAGCTTTCTTT,CASSRNTEAFF,TRBV5-7,few,TRBJ1-1,-
TGTGCCAGCAGTGGTGGGACTAGCGGGAGACTGGATACGCAGTATTTT,CASSGGTSGRLDTQYF,TRBV25-1,-,TRBJ2-3,TRBD2
TGCGCCAGCAGCTTGAACAGCGGTAATGAAAAACTGTTTTTT,CASSLNSGNEKLFF,TRBV5-1,-,TRBJ1-4,-
TGTGCCAGCAGTTTTCAGGGGCTGAACACTGAAGCTTTCTTT,CASSFQGLNTEAFF,TRBV27,-,TRBJ1-1,-
TGTGCCAGCAGTTACGAGTTTATGTCCGGCACTGAAGCTTTCTTT,CASSYEFMSGTEAFF,TRBV6-5,once,TRBJ1-1,-
TGTGCCAGCAGGTTCAGGCTAGCGGCTCGGGACAATGAGCAGTTCTTC,CASRFRLAARDNEQFF,TRBV2,-,TRBJ2-1,TRBD2
TGTGCCATCAGTGGGGGGGACAGGGAGTTCTTC,CAISGGDREFF,TRBV10-3,-,TRBJ2-1,TRBD1
TGTGCCAGCAGTGATACCGGGGGGAACTACAATGAGCAGTTCTTC,CASSDTGGNYNEQFF,TRBV2,-,TRBJ2-1,TRBD2
TGTGCCAGCAGTTTACAGTCTAGCACAGATACGCAGTATTTT,CASSLQSSTDTQYF,TRBV6-5,-,TRBJ2-3,-
TGCAGCGTTGGATCAAGGGACAGGCTTTATGGCTACACCTTC,CSVGSRDRLYGYTF,TRBV29-1,-,TRBJ1-2,TRBD1
TGCGCCAGCAGCGGGACAGGGGCCACGGGGGAGCCCCAGCATTTT,CASSGTGATGEPQHF,TRBV5-1,-,TRBJ1-5,TRBD1
TGCGCCAGCAGCTTGGGGGACAGGGAAGGGTATGGCTACACCTTC,CASSLGDREGYGYTF,TRBV5-1,-,TRBJ1-2,TRBD1